This T cell receptor beta chain was profiled in a study of cytomegalovirus exposure and HLA in healthy donors. The PCR had 60 Vbeta and 13 Jbeta primers. Sequencing was performed with immunoSEQ multiplex PCR; in TCRdb, only in-frame clones are kept and a portion is missing. The table shows under 150,000 clones, with approximately 86% occurring only once. Findings of the study overall: Being productive about 90% or about 30% of the time was typical of most TCR beta V segments in an earlier analysis. Presence/absence analyses supposed approximately even sequencing depth among donors.

The CDR3 has 13 amino acids. The ends lost 5 bases at V and 7 bases at J; junction bases unmatched: 5. The germline gives CDR1 SGHVS, CDR2 FQNEAQ. Remarks on this clone: What it binds is unknown.

The chain recombines TRBV7-8 with TRBJ1-1; TRBD1 agrees at 9 bases. The sequence derives from a boy aged 5 to 17 in good health and CMV-seronegative. The source material was PBMCs. CDR3 residues: CASSTRQGGEAFF. Here the CDR3 DNA reads TGTGCCAGCAGCACCAGACAGGGGGGTGAAGCTTTCTTT.